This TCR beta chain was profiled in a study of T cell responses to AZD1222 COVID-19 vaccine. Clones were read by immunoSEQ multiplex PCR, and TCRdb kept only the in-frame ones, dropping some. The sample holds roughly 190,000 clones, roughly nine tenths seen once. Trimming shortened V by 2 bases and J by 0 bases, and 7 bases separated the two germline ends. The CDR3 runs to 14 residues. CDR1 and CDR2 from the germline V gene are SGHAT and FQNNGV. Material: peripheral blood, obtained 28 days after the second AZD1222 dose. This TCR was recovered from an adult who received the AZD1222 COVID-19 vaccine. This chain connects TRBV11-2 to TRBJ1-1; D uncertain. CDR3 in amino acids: CASSLYRVNTEAFF. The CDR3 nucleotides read TGTGCCAGCAGCTTATATAGAGTGAACACTGAAGCTTTCTTT.